The subject of this entry is one T cell receptor (beta chain). Libraries were prepared by immunoSEQ multiplex PCR; TCRdb keeps only in-frame clonotypes and omits some of them. Among about 52,000 clones listed, roughly 80% were seen once. These data come from a study of identifying expanded T cells in peripheral blood. This CDR3 region has 16 residues. Germline V CDR1 and CDR2: MGHRA, YSYEKL. After removal of 0 bases from V and 1 base from J, the junction contained 4 bases not matched to a gene. The chain recombines TRBV4-1 with TRBJ1-1; 8 nucleotides agree with TRBD1. This receptor was obtained from a person between 18 and 75 years old in good health. Sequencing was carried out using blood. In DNA form, the CDR3 reads TGCGCCAGCAGCCAAGATAGCCAGGGGGCGAACACTGAAGCTTTCTTT. Translated, it gives CASSQDSQGANTEAFF.